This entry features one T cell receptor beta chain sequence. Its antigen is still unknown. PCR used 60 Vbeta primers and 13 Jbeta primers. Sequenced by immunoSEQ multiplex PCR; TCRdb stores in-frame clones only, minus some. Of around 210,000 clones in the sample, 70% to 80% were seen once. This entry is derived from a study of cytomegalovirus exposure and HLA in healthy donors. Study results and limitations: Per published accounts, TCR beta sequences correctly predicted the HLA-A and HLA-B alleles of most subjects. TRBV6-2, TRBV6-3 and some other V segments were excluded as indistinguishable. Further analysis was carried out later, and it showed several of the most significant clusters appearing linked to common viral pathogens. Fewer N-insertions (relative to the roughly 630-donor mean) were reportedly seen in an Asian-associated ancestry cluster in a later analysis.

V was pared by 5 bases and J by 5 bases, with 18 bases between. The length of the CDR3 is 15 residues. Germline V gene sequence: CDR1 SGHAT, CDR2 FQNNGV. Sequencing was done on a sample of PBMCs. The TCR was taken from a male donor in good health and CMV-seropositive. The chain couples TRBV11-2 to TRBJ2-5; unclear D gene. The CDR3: CASSPGEIVLETQYF. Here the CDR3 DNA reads TGTGCCAGCAGCCCCGGAGAGATAGTATTGGAGACCCAGTACTTC.